Sequencing of this T cell receptor (beta chain) was carried out in a study of blood T cell repertoires in COVID-19. Study information: Italy, Spain and the United States were the sources of the convalescent and acute COVID-19 samples. Sample material is recorded as cDNA or gDNA derived from T cells, B-cell-depleted T cells, or PBMCs.

In the original processing: How many nucleated cells were present was estimated from reference gene primer amplification. Assay used: immunoSEQ multiplex PCR; TCRdb lists only in-frame clones, some missing. Clone size and the V and J calls come from that table; the DNA yielded D and trimming. This sample has tens of thousands of clones, with 84% found just once. Germline V gives CDR1 SGHDT, CDR2 YYEEEE. V was shortened by 0 bases and J by 3 bases, with 15 bases between the two germline ends. This CDR3 contains 16 residues. What was sequenced was peripheral blood. The sequence came from a man aged 55 to 69 with acute or convalescent COVID-19. The chain uses TRBV5-6 and TRBJ1-1, with unresolved D. This CDR3 reads CASSLGWDKRDTEAFF. In nucleotides, the CDR3 is TGTGCCAGCAGCTTGGGCTGGGATAAGAGGGACACTGAAGCTTTCTTT.